Reported below is one TCR beta chain. This entry is derived from a study of T cell changes during pregnancy in multiple sclerosis. The method was immunoSEQ multiplex PCR; TCRdb's version includes in-frame clones alone and lacks a portion of them. The table records roughly 89,000 clones, nearly 95% of them present only once. The sample consisted of peripheral blood, taken after pregnancy. This receptor was identified in a female donor in good health, enrolled as a control in a pregnancy study.

This CDR3 reads CASSWDKDSYEQYF. The DNA of the CDR3 is TGTGCCAGCAGCTGGGACAAGGATTCCTACGAGCAGTACTTC. The gene calls are TRBV7-9 and TRBJ2-7; a possible D gene is TRBD1 (6 bases). Germline-derived CDR1 and CDR2 are SEHNR and FQNEAQ (reference sequence). The CDR3 runs to 14 residues. With 4 bases removed from V and 1 base from J, the gap between germline ends came to 11 bases.